A selection of T cell receptor beta chains follows, all from one sample in a study of Tregs in tolerant kidney transplant recipients. Method: immunoSEQ multiplex PCR; TCRdb's copy keeps in-frame clones and lacks some. This sample has around 78,000 clones; around 93% occur once, and the top ten carry about 0.36%. This material consisted of Tregs from blood, taken before the transplant. These TCRs come from a human donor who received a combined kidney and bone marrow transplant. Both conserved end residues are part of each CDR3. The D gene is left open where the match is weak. Clone size is shown for a subset of rows, as once, few, many or a class of expanded clone.

CDR3: CASSFTDILTQPQHF; DNA: TGTGCCAGCAGTTTCACAGATATTCTTACTCAGCCCCAGCATTTT; J: TRBJ1-5; size: .; D: .; V: TRBV28
CDR3: CASSYSETGSVETQYF; DNA: TGTGCCAGCTCCTATAGCGAGACAGGGTCGGTCGAGACCCAGTACTTC; J: TRBJ2-5; size: once; D: TRBD1; V: TRBV27
CDR3: CASSLVGSYSLREQYF; DNA: TGTGCCAGCAGCTTAGTCGGGTCCTACAGTCTACGCGAGCAGTACTTC; J: TRBJ2-7; size: .; D: .; V: TRBV7-9
CDR3: CASSQGGVRNQPQHF; DNA: TGTGCCAGCAGCCAGGGGGGGGTCCGCAATCAGCCCCAGCATTTT; J: TRBJ1-5; size: .; D: TRBD1; V: TRBV28
CDR3: CASSFVGLATDTQYF; DNA: TGTGCCAGCAGCTTTGTGGGGCTAGCGACAGATACGCAGTATTTT; J: TRBJ2-3; size: .; D: .; V: TRBV12-1
CDR3: CASSQGVVSGRTSDTQYF; DNA: TGTGCCAGCAGCCAAGGAGTTGTTAGCGGGAGGACGTCAGATACGCAGTATTTT; J: TRBJ2-3; size: .; D: TRBD2; V: TRBV14
CDR3: CASSLAEGTDDEKLFF; DNA: TGTGCCAGCAGCTTAGCGGAGGGAACGGACGATGAAAAACTGTTTTTT; J: TRBJ1-4; size: .; D: .; V: TRBV7-9
CDR3: CASRVGARLRGYTF; DNA: TGTGCCAGCAGGGTCGGTGCGCGCCTACGGGGCTACACCTTC; J: TRBJ1-2; size: .; D: .; V: TRBV28
CDR3: CASSLEGGDRVQPQHF; DNA: TGCGCCAGCAGCTTGGAGGGAGGGGACAGGGTCCAGCCCCAGCATTTT; J: TRBJ1-5; size: .; D: TRBD1; V: TRBV5-1
CDR3: CASRGTGNTYEQYF; DNA: TGTGCCAGTAGGGGGACAGGGAACACCTACGAGCAGTACTTC; J: TRBJ2-7; size: .; D: TRBD1; V: TRBV19
CDR3: CASSFGGFGGGNTIYF; DNA: TGTGCCAGCAGTTTTGGGGGTTTCGGAGGGGGAAACACCATATATTTT; J: TRBJ1-3; size: .; D: .; V: TRBV28
CDR3: CASSGQGVTGELFF; DNA: TGTGCCAGCAGCGGACAGGGTGTCACCGGGGAGCTGTTTTTT; J: TRBJ2-2; size: .; D: TRBD1; V: TRBV7-3
CDR3: CSTLGGTSASTDTQYF; DNA: TGCAGCACGTTGGGGGGGACTAGCGCGAGCACAGATACGCAGTATTTT; J: TRBJ2-3; size: .; D: TRBD2; V: TRBV29-1
CDR3: CASSELQGGKETQYF; DNA: TGCGCCAGCAGTGAGTTACAGGGAGGGAAAGAGACCCAGTACTTC; J: TRBJ2-5; size: .; D: .; V: TRBV10-2
CDR3: CASSLVKGRKTYEQYF; DNA: TGTGCCAGCAGCTTGGTAAAGGGCAGAAAAACCTACGAGCAGTACTTC; J: TRBJ2-7; size: .; D: .; V: TRBV5-7
CDR3: CASSFGRRTPGDTEAFF; DNA: TGTGCCAGCAGTTTTGGACGGCGTACACCCGGGGACACTGAAGCTTTCTTT; J: TRBJ1-1; size: .; D: .; V: TRBV27
CDR3: CASSRPNTEAFF; DNA: TGTGCCAGTTCCAGGCCGAACACTGAAGCTTTCTTT; J: TRBJ1-1; size: .; D: .; V: TRBV5-6
CDR3: CASSLLASGAINTGELFF; DNA: TGCGCCAGCAGCTTGTTGGCCTCGGGGGCCATTAACACCGGGGAGCTGTTTTTT; J: TRBJ2-2; size: .; D: .; V: TRBV5-1
CDR3: CASSQDMEGWGNYGYTF; DNA: TGCGCCAGCAGCCAAGACATGGAGGGGTGGGGCAACTATGGCTACACCTTC; J: TRBJ1-2; size: once; D: .; V: TRBV4-1
CDR3: CATTPRGRLQETQYF; DNA: TGTGCCACCACCCCCAGGGGGCGCCTCCAAGAGACCCAGTACTTC; J: TRBJ2-5; size: .; D: TRBD1; V: TRBV28
CDR3: CASRTGGNTEAFF; DNA: TGTGCCAGCAGAACAGGGGGTAACACTGAAGCTTTCTTT; J: TRBJ1-1; size: .; D: TRBD1; V: TRBV19
CDR3: CASSLAAGGGTDTQYF; DNA: TGTGCCAGCAGCTTAGCAGCGGGAGGAGGCACAGATACGCAGTATTTT; J: TRBJ2-3; size: .; D: TRBD2; V: TRBV7-2
CDR3: CASSLSLGETQYF; DNA: TGTGCCAGCAGCCTGAGCCTGGGGGAGACCCAGTACTTC; J: TRBJ2-5; size: .; D: .; V: TRBV9
CDR3: CASSLRDTSTEQFF; DNA: TGTGCCAGCAGTCTACGCGATACTAGCACGGAGCAGTTCTTC; J: TRBJ2-1; size: .; D: .; V: TRBV6-5
CDR3: CASSLRQGNTEAFF; DNA: TGCGCCAGCAGCTTGAGACAGGGGAACACTGAAGCTTTCTTT; J: TRBJ1-1; size: once; D: TRBD1; V: TRBV5-1